This TCR beta chain derives from a study of regulatory T cells in long-lasting Graves disease. Study-wide findings and caveats: Accuracy may have been reduced by the small sample size.

V was clipped by 6 bases and J by 4 bases; unmatched bases: 3. Germline CDR1 reads DFQATT; CDR2 reads SNEGSKA (reference sequence). CDR3 length equals 12 residues. As to this clonotype: Antigen: not known.

Library construction for TCR beta used iRepertoire HTBI primers and Arm-PCR of CDR3 regions. TCRdb processed the multiplex PCR reads anew with MiXCR; each CDR3 protein has one entry. In the table there are roughly 700,000 distinct CDR3 sequences, approximately 29% of which are singletons. Time point: persistent/refractory GD, antithyroid drugs over 5 years with positive TRAb. The authors made the TCR library using RNA they extracted from PBMCs. The source was peripheral blood mononuclear cells (PBMCs), collected when the disease was refractory, from a patient treated with antithyroid drugs. This sequence was found in a female donor with Graves disease. The gene calls are TRBV20-1 and TRBJ2-5, with 9 bases lining up with TRBD2. The CDR3 loop is CSATTSGETQYF. As DNA, the CDR3 is TGCAGTGCAACGACTAGCGGAGAGACCCAGTACTTC.